A selection of T cell receptor beta chains follows, all from one sample in a study of blood T cells in healthy people across ages. TCRdb re-analysed the 5' RACE reads in MiXCR, keeping a single row per CDR3 protein. The sample lists 800,000 to 950,000 distinct CDR3 sequences; about 36% were seen once. The source material was blood. Receptors were obtained from a man aged 18 to 30 in good health. Each CDR3 is given with its conserved first and last residue.

j_call,v_call,cdr3_aa
TRBJ2-3,TRBV7-9,CASSSTVATQYF
NA,TRBV20-1,CSASGHPSYNEQYF
TRBJ1-1,TRBV12-3/TRBV12-4,CVSSLGGQAFF
TRBJ1-2,TRBV7-9,CASSSGQEGGYTF
TRBJ1-2,TRBV11-2,CASTKGGLVYGYTF
TRBJ2-3,TRBV2,CASSSGNPDTQYF
TRBJ1-1,TRBV11-3,CASSDRDRGAEAFF
NA,TRBV20-1,CSARVGIDEQYF
TRBJ1-2,TRBV11-2,CASSLGAGIANYGYTF
TRBJ2-1,TRBV7-2,CASSLTRGYNEQFF
TRBJ1-4,TRBV15,CATSRDPGMNEKLFF
TRBJ2-7,TRBV7-2,CASSLGQGSSEQYF
TRBJ2-1,TRBV14,CASSFRDSNYNEQFF
TRBJ2-3,TRBV7-9,CASSMPPRDTQYF
TRBJ2-3,TRBV20-1,CSAAGTSSTDTQYF
TRBJ1-1,TRBV6-6,CASGYSGGTEAFF
TRBJ2-1,TRBV28,CASRRRGLAGFGEQFF
TRBJ1-5,TRBV30,CAWSVGTGPRPQHF
NA,TRBV7-2,CASSSGVHWGIQYF